This T cell receptor beta chain was sequenced for a study of neurological immune-mediated disorders. Overall study context: Disease course was recorded as relapsing-remitting for some 31 and secondary progressive for 3 of the 34 multiple sclerosis patients.

Synthesis of cDNA was performed by 5'RACE using 10-nucleotide random UMIs. A single record per CDR3 protein comes from TCRdb applying MiXCR to the 5' RACE reads. The data hold more than 75,000 distinct CDR3 sequences, with 3.5% to 4.5% observed a single time. The time point was: longitudinal time-point 3. This clonotype was seen many times. The clonotype originates from a woman aged 55 to 70 with multiple sclerosis. Sequenced input: PBMCs.

Here the CDR3 DNA reads TGTGCCAGCAGTTACTTTACAGGTTCCCATAGCAATCAGCCCCAGCATTTT. Translation: CASSYFTGSHSNQPQHF. This sequence joins TRBV5-6 and TRBJ1-5, with D possibly TRBD1 on 5 matching bases. The CDR3 contains 17 residues. The ends were cut back, 5 bases at V and 0 bases at J, with 18 bases in the middle. CDR1 is SGHDT, CDR2 YYEEEE, per germline.